The rows below give T cell receptor beta chains drawn from one sample of a study of glioma-infiltrating T cells. TCRdb passed the multiplex PCR reads through MiXCR, listing each CDR3 protein once. The sample lists about 12,000 distinct CDR3 sequences; around a quarter were seen once. Input material: glioma tissue, nonneoplastic brain tissue, or PBMCs (not recorded which). The origin of the receptors is a human donor with low-grade glioma or glioblastoma, undergoing nonglioma brain surgery, or in good health (not recorded which). Both conserved end residues are part of each CDR3. A D gene is named only where the DNA matches it firmly. Expanded clones are given a class, and other clones once, few, many or no size at all.

>TRBD2|once|TRBV7-2|TRBJ2-1
CASSLAPSTSWRSYEQFF
TGTGCCAGCAGCTTAGCCCCCTCGACTAGCTGGAGGAGTTATGAGCAGTTCTTC
>TRBD1|few|TRBV5-1|TRBJ2-3
CASSLDRGEDTQYF
TGCGCCAGCAGCTTGGACAGGGGGGAGGATACGCAGTATTTT
>TRBD2|medium-sized|TRBV6-1|TRBJ2-1
CASSRTSGNNEQFF
TGTGCCAGCAGTAGGACTAGCGGCAACAATGAGCAGTTCTTC
>TRBD2|.|TRBV29-1|TRBJ2-7
CSGALAGGAGEQYF
TGCAGCGGGGCCTTAGCGGGAGGAGCCGGCGAGCAGTACTTC
>.|.|TRBV28|TRBJ2-2
CARSPTKTNTGELFF
TGCGCCAGAAGCCCGACTAAAACGAACACCGGGGAGCTGTTTTTT
>.|few|TRBV20-1|TRBJ2-1
CSARDPGPRGHNEQFF
TGCAGTGCTAGAGATCCCGGTCCTCGAGGGCACAATGAGCAGTTCTTC
>.|many|TRBV20-1|TRBJ2-5
CSVPGVRETQYF
TGCAGTGTACCCGGGGTTAGGGAGACCCAGTACTTC
>.|many|TRBV20-1|TRBJ1-6
CSARRGGSPLHF
TGCAGTGCTAGAAGAGGAGGTTCACCCCTCCACTTT
>TRBD2|.|TRBV19|TRBJ2-7
CASRSGTSGRLEQYF
TGTGCCAGTAGATCCGGGACTAGCGGGAGGCTCGAGCAGTACTTC
>.|many|TRBV20-1|TRBJ2-7
CSARGLHKEQYF
TGCAGTGCTAGGGGACTTCATAAAGAGCAGTACTTC
>TRBD2|few|TRBV7-9|TRBJ2-5
CASWTSGHQETQYF
TGTGCCAGTTGGACTAGCGGGCACCAAGAGACCCAGTACTTC
>.|once|TRBV27|TRBJ2-6
CASSPLSGANVLTF
TGTGCCAGCAGCCCCCTCTCTGGGGCCAACGTCCTGACTTTC
>.|.|TRBV7-9|TRBJ2-7
CASSPRDSTDEQYF
TGTGCCAGCAGCCCAAGGGACTCCACCGACGAGCAGTACTTC
>.|many|TRBV27|TRBJ2-7
CASSARRDFSYEQYF
TGTGCCAGCAGTGCCCGCCGGGACTTCTCCTACGAGCAGTACTTC
>.|medium-sized|TRBV6-1|TRBJ1-5
CASRGRQSGNQPQHF
TGTGCCAGCAGGGGGAGACAGTCGGGCAATCAGCCCCAGCATTTT
>.|many|TRBV7-9|TRBJ2-7
CASSLAREESYEQYF
TGTGCCAGCAGCTTAGCAAGGGAGGAGTCCTACGAGCAGTACTTC
>.|.|TRBV19|TRBJ1-2
CASSVSGRYGYTF
TGTGCCAGTAGTGTATCGGGGCGTTATGGCTACACCTTC
>.|few|TRBV6-4|TRBJ2-2
CASSDSQEGTGELFF
TGTGCCAGCAGTGACTCCCAGGAGGGCACCGGGGAGCTGTTTTTT
>.|.|TRBV9|TRBJ1-1
CASSVDAGPYTEAFF
TGTGCCAGCAGCGTAGATGCGGGTCCTTACACTGAAGCTTTCTTT
>TRBD1|many|TRBV7-2|TRBJ1-1
CASSLWQGGAFF
TGTGCCAGCAGCTTATGGCAGGGGGGAGCTTTCTTT
>TRBD1|many|TRBV19|TRBJ1-4
CASSALQGAGEKLFF
TGTGCCAGTAGTGCCCTACAGGGGGCCGGAGAAAAACTGTTTTTT
>.|many|TRBV28|TRBJ1-2
CASSPLIKTPDF
TGTGCCAGCAGTCCTCTCATAAAGACACCCGACTTC
>.|few|TRBV19|TRBJ2-1
CASSIDFSGLNEQFF
TGTGCCAGTAGTATAGATTTCTCAGGACTCAATGAGCAGTTCTTC
>TRBD1|many|TRBV27|TRBJ2-5
CASSSSPPGQGRETQYF
TGTGCCAGCAGCAGCTCCCCTCCGGGACAGGGGAGGGAGACCCAGTACTTC
>.|.|TRBV28|TRBJ2-5
CASSRMTDGAHEETQYF
TGTGCCAGCAGCCGGATGACGGACGGGGCCCACGAAGAGACCCAGTACTTC
>TRBD2|many|TRBV7-9|TRBJ2-3
CASTVPGGSTDTQYF
TGTGCCAGCACTGTACCCGGGGGGAGCACAGATACGCAGTATTTT
>TRBD2|.|TRBV28|TRBJ2-7
CASRLAISGSYEQCF
TGTGCCAGCCGACTAGCTATCTCGGGATCCTATGAGCAGTGCTTC
>.|medium-sized|TRBV20-1|TRBJ2-5
CSAPQGGTQETQYF
TGCAGTGCCCCCCAGGGCGGGACGCAAGAGACCCAGTACTTC
>TRBD2|many|TRBV6-1|TRBJ2-1
CASSPGLAGDRQFF
TGTGCCAGCAGCCCGGGACTAGCGGGAGATCGGCAGTTCTTC
>.|medium-sized|TRBV24-1|TRBJ2-1
CATGSGHEQFF
TGTGCCACCGGGTCCGGGCATGAGCAGTTCTTC
>.|many|TRBV28|TRBJ2-1
CASSFPTETSYNEQFF
TGTGCCAGCAGTTTCCCGACAGAAACCTCCTACAATGAGCAGTTCTTC
>TRBD1|medium-sized|TRBV27|TRBJ1-2
CASSLRAGGEHNYGYTF
TGTGCCAGCAGCCTAAGGGCAGGGGGGGAACACAACTATGGCTACACCTTC
>.|many|TRBV6-1|TRBJ2-7
CASSYPDTYEQYF
TGTGCCAGCAGTTATCCCGACACCTACGAGCAGTACTTC
>.|.|TRBV7-2|TRBJ2-1
CASSLEGTLLYNEQFF
TGTGCCAGCAGCTTAGAGGGGACCCTCTTATACAATGAGCAGTTCTTC
>.|.|TRBV2|TRBJ1-5
CASSDSTPLNLQPQHF
TGTGCCAGCAGTGACTCAACACCCTTGAATCTCCAGCCCCAGCATTTT